This TCR beta chain was identified in a study of blood T cell repertoires in COVID-19. On this clone itself: Sequence at one end of the junction differs from germline and may be a read error.

Here immunoSEQ multiplex PCR was the method, and the copy in TCRdb shows in-frame clones only, minus some. The top ten clones hold 3% to 4.5% of a sample with about 140,000 clones, around 79% of them seen once. The length of the CDR3 is 15 residues. Germline loops: CDR1 SSHAT, CDR2 FNYEAQ (reference sequence). This chain links TRBV7-7 with TRBJ2-1; 11 positions agree with TRBD2. Sequencing was done on a sample of peripheral blood. This TCR was sampled from a man in his fifties or sixties with acute or convalescent COVID-19. The CDR3 DNA reads TGTGCTAGCAGCTCCATAGCGGGAGGGCCGGGTGAGCAGTTCTTC. It is translated as CASSSIAGGPGEQFF.